The subject of this entry is one T cell receptor beta chain. This entry belongs to a study of blood T cell repertoires in COVID-19. The wider study: There were acute and convalescent COVID-19 samples, and they came from the United States, Italy and Spain.

Assay: immunoSEQ multiplex PCR; the TCRdb copy retains only in-frame clones and omits some. The sample lists about 120,000 clones; about 85% were seen once. CDR3 size: 14 residues. V dropped 3 bases and J dropped 4 bases, with 12 bases sitting between them. Germline CDR1 reads LGHDT; CDR2 reads YNNKEL (reference sequence). The sequencing input was peripheral blood. The chain is built from TRBV3-1 (or the pseudogene TRBV3-2) and TRBJ1-1; D may be TRBD1 (5 bases). This TCR was sampled from a human donor in a cohort sampled during active COVID-19. The DNA for the CDR3 is TGTGCCAGCAGCCAGATTGGGGGGGGCACTGAAGCTTTCTTT. It is translated as CASSQIGGGTEAFF.